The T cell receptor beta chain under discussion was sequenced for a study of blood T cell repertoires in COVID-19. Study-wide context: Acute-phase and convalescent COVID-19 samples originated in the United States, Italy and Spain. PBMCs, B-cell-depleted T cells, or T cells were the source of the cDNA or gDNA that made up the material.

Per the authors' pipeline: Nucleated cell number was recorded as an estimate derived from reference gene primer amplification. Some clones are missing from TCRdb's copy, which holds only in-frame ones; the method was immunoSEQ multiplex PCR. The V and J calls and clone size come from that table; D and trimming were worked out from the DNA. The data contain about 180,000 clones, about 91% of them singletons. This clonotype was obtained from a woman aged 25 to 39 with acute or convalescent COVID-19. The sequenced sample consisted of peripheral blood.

CDR3 sequence reads: CASSSRLVLADTQYF. CDR3 DNA: TGTGCCAGCAGCTCCCGGTTAGTGCTAGCAGATACGCAGTATTTT. The V gene is TRBV13, the J gene TRBJ2-3; no clear D gene. This CDR3 has 15 residues. Germline V gene lookup returns CDR1 PRHDT and CDR2 FYEKMQ (reference sequence). Trimming removed 4 bases at V and 4 bases at J, with 15 bases between.